These 11 T cell receptor beta chains were all obtained from the same sample, sequenced in a study of blood T cell repertoires in COVID-19. Measured with immunoSEQ multiplex PCR; TCRdb has only the in-frame clones, and not every one. The sample includes under 150,000 clones, 70% to 90% of them seen just once. The sequenced sample consisted of peripheral blood. These receptors all come from a man in his sixties with active or convalescent COVID-19.

The chain is built from TRBV6-5 and TRBJ1-6; perhaps TRBD1 as D (6 bases). The CDR3 spans 15 residues. Germline CDR1 is MNHEY and CDR2 is SVGAGI. Trimming removed 0 bases at V and 9 bases at J, with 12 bases between. CDR3 in amino acids: CASSYSGGQGSPLHF. CDR3 nucleotides: TGTGCCAGCAGTTACTCGGGGGGGCAAGGTTCACCCCTCCACTTT.

The V gene is TRBV30, the J gene TRBJ2-6; D is uncertain. Looked up from germline, CDR1 is GTSNPN and CDR2 is SVGIG (reference sequence). V was trimmed by 1 base and J by 1 base, leaving 5 bases between them. CDR3 length: 14 residues. For the CDR3, the DNA is TGTGCCTGGAGTGAGCTGTCTGGGGCCAACGTCCTGACTTTC. Residues: CAWSELSGANVLTF.

The V gene is TRBV13, the J gene TRBJ2-7, with D possibly being TRBD1 (6 bases). This CDR3 is 13 amino acids long. Germline-derived CDR1 and CDR2 are PRHDT and FYEKMQ (reference sequence). Deletions cut 6 bases from V and 7 bases from J, with 16 bases between. The CDR3 nucleotides read TGTGCCAGCAGGTCCGGGACAACGGGGGAGCAGTACTTC. Amino acid sequence: CASRSGTTGEQYF.

This rearrangement joins TRBV5-5 to TRBJ1-2; TRBD1 might be the D (6 bases). Trimming cost V 4 bases and J 5 bases, with 21 bases left between them. Germline loops: CDR1 SGHKS, CDR2 YYEKEE (reference sequence). CDR3 length equals 16 residues. The chain's CDR3 is CASSPESTGKGYGYTF. The DNA of the CDR3 is TGTGCCAGCAGCCCCGAGTCTACAGGGAAGGGATATGGCTACACCTTC.

The gene calls are TRBV9 and TRBJ1-1; D uncertain. The germline CDR1 and CDR2 sequences are SGDLS and YYNGEE. The ends were cut back, 3 bases at V and 4 bases at J, with 13 bases in the middle. There are 14 residues in the CDR3. CDR3 DNA sequence: TGTGCCAGCAGCGCCCTTGATGGAGGCACTGAAGCTTTCTTT. Protein sequence: CASSALDGGTEAFF.

V is TRBV24-1 and J is TRBJ1-2; TRBD1 matches 9 bases. The CDR3 sequence is 15 residues long. V lost 2 bases, J lost 8 bases, and 8 bases stayed unmatched. Germline V gives CDR1 KGHDR, CDR2 SFDVKD. The CDR3 DNA reads TGTGCCACCAGTGATTCGGGACAGGGCGCGCTAGGCTACACCTTC. Translated, it gives CATSDSGQGALGYTF.

This chain links TRBV10-3 with TRBJ2-7, with 7 bases aligning to TRBD2. CDR1 and CDR2 from the germline V gene are ENHRY and SYGVKD. Trimming at V came to 1 base and at J to 7 bases, leaving 7 bases not matched to a gene. The CDR3 runs 14 residues. CDR3 sequence: CAISELVTGGEQYF. The DNA of the CDR3 is TGTGCCATCAGTGAGTTGGTGACCGGGGGGGAGCAGTACTTC.

This clone was counted ten times or more. This chain uses TRBV7-9 with TRBJ2-3, with D possibly being TRBD1 (5 bases). V was clipped by 6 bases and J by 6 bases, with 16 bases between them. The CDR3 loop spans 14 amino acids. The germline V gene has CDR1 SEHNR and CDR2 FQNEAQ (reference sequence). The CDR3, as DNA: TGTGCCAGCAGGGGGCTCGTACCGGCTGATACGCAGTATTTT. Its translation: CASRGLVPADTQYF.

V is TRBV9 and J is TRBJ2-4, with TRBD1 matching 7 bases. Germline V lookup: CDR1 SGDLS, CDR2 YYNGEE. This CDR3 has 16 residues. The V segment lost 8 bases and the J segment 0 bases; nucleotides outside the gene matches: 11. CDR3 in amino acids: CASRTGLKLAKNIQYF. The CDR3 bases are TGTGCCAGTCGGACAGGCCTTAAACTAGCCAAAAACATTCAGTACTTC.

This clone was recorded only once. The chain links TRBV14 to TRBJ1-1; D may be TRBD1 (6 bases). Germline V gene data show CDR1 as SGHDN and CDR2 as FVKESK. The CDR3 covers 13 residues. Trimming pared 4 bases from V and 10 bases from J, leaving 16 bases between. The CDR3 spells CASSPSRGMVAFF. The CDR3 bases are TGTGCCAGCAGCCCATCTAGGGGGATGGTAGCTTTCTTT.

The rearrangement uses TRBV3-1 (or the pseudogene TRBV3-2) and TRBJ2-5, with a weak D call TRBD2 (6 bases). The germline V and J ends were trimmed by 4 bases and 0 bases, with 15 bases remaining between them. Germline-derived CDR1 and CDR2 are LGHDT and YNNKEL (reference sequence). This CDR3 has 16 residues. The CDR3 bases are TGTGCCAGCAGCCTTGCACGGAGCGGGTACCAAGAGACCCAGTACTTC. It codes for CASSLARSGYQETQYF.